This is a list of T cell receptor beta chains from one sample in a study of cytomegalovirus exposure and HLA in healthy donors. Using immunoSEQ multiplex PCR, the repertoire was profiled, and TCRdb retains in-frame clones only, with some absent. The sample holds 100,000 to 150,000 clones; 94% are singletons and the top ten take less than 1.5%. Specimen: PBMCs. The receptors here all came from a woman between 18 and 29 years old in good health and CMV-seronegative. The CDR3 runs from the conserved cysteine through the conserved F or W. D genes are given only for firm matches.

>TRBJ2-3|TRBV5-1|NA
CASSATQGGTDTQYF
>TRBJ2-1|TRBV13|TRBD2
CASSERGVRLEEQFF
>TRBJ2-2|TRBV10-3|TRBD2
CAISEGGGLAENTGELFF
>TRBJ2-7|TRBV28|TRBD1
CASSFGQGASYEQYF
>TRBJ2-7|TRBV18|TRBD1
CASSPRDRGWGEQYF
>TRBJ1-1|TRBV6-6|NA
CASRDRQTTEAFF
>TRBJ2-7|TRBV7-9|TRBD2
CASSLEAGGPYEQYF
>TRBJ1-5|TRBV5-7|NA
CASSSWWGGGNQPQHF
>TRBJ1-2|TRBV27|NA
CASSQTAGGGNYGYTF
>TRBJ1-2|TRBV6-5|TRBD1
CASTSDRGGYGYTF
>TRBJ1-3|TRBV5-1|TRBD1
CASSSQGASGNTIYF
>TRBJ2-1|TRBV13|NA
CASSPEGPAREQFF
>TRBJ2-7|TRBV30|NA
CAWDTSYEQYF
>TRBJ2-3|TRBV9|TRBD2
CASSVGGSTDTQYF
>TRBJ1-6|TRBV5-1|TRBD1
CASSLALVGGGSPLHF
>TRBJ1-5|TRBV6-1|NA
CASSEARGRLYSNQPQHF
>TRBJ1-2|TRBV4-1|TRBD1
CASSQERDRGYGYTF
>TRBJ2-5|TRBV4-1|NA
CASSQDRAETQYF
>TRBJ2-3|TRBV6-6|NA
CASDRGGATDTQYF
>TRBJ2-5|TRBV7-9|TRBD2
CASSPGLADGQETQYF
>TRBJ1-4|TRBV7-2|TRBD1
CASSLLGQANEKLFF
>TRBJ1-2|TRBV4-1|TRBD1
CASSQGQGSLYAGYTF
>TRBJ2-2|TRBV19|TRBD1
CASIQDRDPGELFF
>TRBJ1-2|TRBV28|NA
CASSYGQNYGYTF
>TRBJ2-1|TRBV5-1|TRBD2
CASSPPTSGTYNEQFF
>TRBJ2-7|TRBV7-8|TRBD1
CASSWRQGGEQYF
>TRBJ1-2|TRBV6-1|NA
CASSEAAGRRRDGYTF
>TRBJ2-7|TRBV6-6|NA
CASSQGGGYEQYF
>TRBJ2-3|TRBV9|TRBD1
CASSVRPGQGNDGTDTQYF
>TRBJ1-5|TRBV30|NA
CAWHPDRNSNQPQHF
>TRBJ1-1|TRBV5-1|NA
CASSRGRVEGVSAFF
>TRBJ1-1|TRBV5-5|NA
CASSGGTGFRTEAFF
>TRBJ2-1|TRBV9|TRBD2
CASSSSGRDFNEQFF
>TRBJ1-6|TRBV27|NA
CASSRMGRDGSPLHF
>TRBJ2-7|TRBV25-1|TRBD2
CASSDVTSGLYEQYF
>TRBJ1-5|TRBV5-6|NA
CASSLGAQGHNQPQHF
>TRBJ2-4|TRBV6-1|TRBD1
CASSLPGTGDIQYF
>TRBJ1-5|TRBV7-9|NA
CASTAGNNQPQHF
>TRBJ2-7|TRBV30|TRBD1
CAWRAGTGFFEQYF
>TRBJ2-7|TRBV30|TRBD1
CAWSVGQGGAYEQYF
>TRBJ2-1|TRBV30|TRBD2
CAWWGGDEQFF
>TRBJ1-1|TRBV28|NA
CASSKTRNTEAFF
>TRBJ1-4|TRBV9|NA
CASSVFEGAGEKLFF
>TRBJ2-5|TRBV29-1|TRBD2
CSVGMSGGKETQYF
>TRBJ2-3|TRBV6-5|NA
CASNLGGGSADTQYF
>TRBJ2-5|TRBV19|TRBD2
CASSKGLAGYQETQYF
>TRBJ2-1|TRBV6-1|TRBD1
CASSRDRGYEQFF
>TRBJ2-7|TRBV9|NA
CASSVESLAGYEQYF
>TRBJ1-5|TRBV2|TRBD1
CASSESSGGSNQPQHF
>TRBJ2-4|TRBV5-4|NA
CASSLEGGPLTDIQYF
>TRBJ1-1|TRBV19|NA
CASSTRGQLMNTEAFF
>TRBJ2-7|TRBV27|TRBD1
CASSSRDRGHEQYF
>TRBJ1-4|TRBV28|NA
CASSLLGEVYEEKLFF
>TRBJ2-1|TRBV13|TRBD1
CASSSDRKQFF
>TRBJ2-7|TRBV6-6|TRBD2
CASSKLADTYEQYF